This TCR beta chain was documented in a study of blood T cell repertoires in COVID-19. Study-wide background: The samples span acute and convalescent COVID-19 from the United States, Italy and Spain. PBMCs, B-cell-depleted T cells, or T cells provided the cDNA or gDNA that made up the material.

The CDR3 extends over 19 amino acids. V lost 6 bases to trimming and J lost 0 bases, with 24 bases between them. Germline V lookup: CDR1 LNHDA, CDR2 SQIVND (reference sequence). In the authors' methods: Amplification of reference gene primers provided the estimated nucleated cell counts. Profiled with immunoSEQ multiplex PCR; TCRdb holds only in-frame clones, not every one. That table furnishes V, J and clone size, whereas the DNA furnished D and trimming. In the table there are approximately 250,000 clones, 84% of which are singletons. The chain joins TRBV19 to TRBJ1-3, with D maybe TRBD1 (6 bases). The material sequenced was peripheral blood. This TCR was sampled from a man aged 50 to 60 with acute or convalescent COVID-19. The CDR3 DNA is TGTGCCAGTAGACCTCCCACATTTCTAGGGGGAAGCTCTGGAAACACCATATATTTT. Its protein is CASRPPTFLGGSSGNTIYF.